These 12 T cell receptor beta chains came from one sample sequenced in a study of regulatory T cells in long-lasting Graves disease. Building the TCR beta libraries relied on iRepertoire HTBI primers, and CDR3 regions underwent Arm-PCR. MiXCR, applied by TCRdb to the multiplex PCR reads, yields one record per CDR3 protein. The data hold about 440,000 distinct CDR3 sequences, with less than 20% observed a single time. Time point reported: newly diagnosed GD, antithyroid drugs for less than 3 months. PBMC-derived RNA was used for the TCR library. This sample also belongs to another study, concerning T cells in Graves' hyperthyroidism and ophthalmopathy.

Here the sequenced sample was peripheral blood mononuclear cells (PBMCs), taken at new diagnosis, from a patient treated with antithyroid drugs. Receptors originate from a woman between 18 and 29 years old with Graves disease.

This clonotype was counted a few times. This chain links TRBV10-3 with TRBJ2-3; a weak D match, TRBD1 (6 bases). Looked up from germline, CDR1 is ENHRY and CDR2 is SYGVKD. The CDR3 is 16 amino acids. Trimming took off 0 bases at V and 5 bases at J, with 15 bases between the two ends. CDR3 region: CAISESGQGSKDTQYF. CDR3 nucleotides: TGTGCCATCAGTGAGTCGGGTCAGGGGAGTAAAGATACGCAGTATTTT.

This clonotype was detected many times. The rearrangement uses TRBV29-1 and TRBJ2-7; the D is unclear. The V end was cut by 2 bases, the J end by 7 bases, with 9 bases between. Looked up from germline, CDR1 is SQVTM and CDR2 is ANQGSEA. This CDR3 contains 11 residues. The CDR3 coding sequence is TGCAGCGTTGAAAGTAATTGGGAGCAGTACTTC. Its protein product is CSVESNWEQYF.

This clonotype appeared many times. The CDR3 DNA follows: TGTGCCAGCAGCTCCGTAGCGGGAGGGAATGAGCAGTTCTTC. Translating it yields CASSSVAGGNEQFF. The gene calls are TRBV11-2 and TRBJ2-1; TRBD2 matches 11 bases. CDR3 length: 14 amino acids. The V gene's germline CDR1 is SGHAT and CDR2 FQNNGV. V lost 4 bases, J lost 7 bases, and 3 bases stayed unmatched.

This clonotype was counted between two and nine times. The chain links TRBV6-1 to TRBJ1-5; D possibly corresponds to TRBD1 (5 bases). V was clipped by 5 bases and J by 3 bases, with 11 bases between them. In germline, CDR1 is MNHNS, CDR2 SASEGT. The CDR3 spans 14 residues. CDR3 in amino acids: CASSPRQTNQPQHF. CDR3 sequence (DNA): TGTGCCAGCAGTCCGCGACAGACCAATCAGCCCCAGCATTTT.

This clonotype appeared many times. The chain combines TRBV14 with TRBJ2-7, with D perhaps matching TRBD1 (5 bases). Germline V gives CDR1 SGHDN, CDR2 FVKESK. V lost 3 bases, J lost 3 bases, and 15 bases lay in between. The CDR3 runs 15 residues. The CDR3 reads CASSHFQGAFYEQYF. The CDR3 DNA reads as TGTGCCAGCAGCCATTTCCAAGGGGCTTTCTACGAGCAGTACTTC.

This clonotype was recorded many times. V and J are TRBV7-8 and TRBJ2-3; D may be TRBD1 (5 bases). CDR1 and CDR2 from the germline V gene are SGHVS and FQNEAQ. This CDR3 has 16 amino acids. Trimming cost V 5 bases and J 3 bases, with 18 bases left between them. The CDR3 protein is CASSAWAGFMTDTQYF. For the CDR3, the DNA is TGTGCCAGCAGCGCCTGGGCAGGGTTTATGACAGATACGCAGTATTTT.

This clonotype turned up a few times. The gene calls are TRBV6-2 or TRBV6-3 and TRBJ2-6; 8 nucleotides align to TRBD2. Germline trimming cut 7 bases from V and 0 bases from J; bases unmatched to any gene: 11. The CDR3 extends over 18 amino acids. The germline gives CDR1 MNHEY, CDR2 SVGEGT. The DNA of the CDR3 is TGTGCCAGCAAAGATAGCGGGATCGGCGGCTCTGGGGCCAACGTCCTGACTTTC. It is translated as CASKDSGIGGSGANVLTF.

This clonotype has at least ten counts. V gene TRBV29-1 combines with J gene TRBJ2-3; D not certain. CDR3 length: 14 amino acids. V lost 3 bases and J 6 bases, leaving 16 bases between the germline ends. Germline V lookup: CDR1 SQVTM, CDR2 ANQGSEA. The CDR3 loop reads CSVDRAELGDTQYF. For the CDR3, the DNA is TGCAGCGTTGATCGTGCGGAACTGGGGGATACGCAGTATTTT.

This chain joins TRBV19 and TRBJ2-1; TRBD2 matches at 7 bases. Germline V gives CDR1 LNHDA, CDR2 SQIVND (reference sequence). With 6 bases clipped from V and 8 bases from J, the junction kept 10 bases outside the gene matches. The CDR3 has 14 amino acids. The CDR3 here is CASSIHGGGDEQFF. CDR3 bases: TGTGCCAGTAGCATCCACGGCGGGGGTGATGAGCAGTTCTTC. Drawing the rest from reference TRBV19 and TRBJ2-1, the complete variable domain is DGGITQSPKYLFRKEGQNVTLSCEQNLNHDAMYWYRQDPGQGLRLIYYSQIVNDFQKGDIAEGYSVSREKKESFPLTVTSAQKNPTAFYLCASSIHGGGDEQFFGPGTRLTVL.

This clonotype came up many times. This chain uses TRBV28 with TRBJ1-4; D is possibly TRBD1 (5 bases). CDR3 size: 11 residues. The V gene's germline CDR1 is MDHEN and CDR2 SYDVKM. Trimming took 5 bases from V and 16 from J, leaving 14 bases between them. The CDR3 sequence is CASSTGQIPFF. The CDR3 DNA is TGTGCCAGCAGTACAGGACAAATTCCGTTTTTT.

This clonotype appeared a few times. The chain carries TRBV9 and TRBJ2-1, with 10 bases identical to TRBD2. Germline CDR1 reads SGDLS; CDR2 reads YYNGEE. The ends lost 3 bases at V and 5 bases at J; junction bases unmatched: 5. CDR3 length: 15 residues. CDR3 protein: CASSAWTSGNNEQFF. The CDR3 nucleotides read TGTGCCAGCAGCGCCTGGACTAGCGGAAACAATGAGCAGTTCTTC.

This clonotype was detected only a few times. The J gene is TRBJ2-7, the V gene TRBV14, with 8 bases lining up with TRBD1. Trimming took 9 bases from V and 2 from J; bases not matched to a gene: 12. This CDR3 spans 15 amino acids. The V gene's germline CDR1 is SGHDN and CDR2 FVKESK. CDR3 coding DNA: TGTGCCAGGGGAAAAAACAGGGGGGCCACCTACGAGCAGTACTTC. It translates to CARGKNRGATYEQYF.